The 4 T cell receptor beta chains below were found in one sample sequenced in a study of T cells in Graves' hyperthyroidism and ophthalmopathy. Authors of the study amplified TCR beta CDR3 regions from RNA transcripts. When the TCR CDR3 underwent first-round RT-PCR, the HTBI primer set was used. TCRdb ran MiXCR on the multiplex PCR reads and lists one entry per CDR3 protein. The data contain about 520,000 distinct CDR3 sequences, less than 25% of them singletons. The sequencing sample was made of blood. The receptors come from a young woman with Graves' ophthalmopathy.

This clonotype has at least ten counts. The genes are TRBV6-4 and TRBJ2-7; TRBD1 aligns across 7 bases. The germline CDR1 and CDR2 sequences are MRHNA and SNTAGT. CDR3 length: 15 amino acids. V lost 4 bases to trimming and J lost 2 bases; unmatched junction nucleotides: 8. CDR3 DNA: TGTGCCAGCAGTGGTCGGGACAGCCCAGCCTACGAGCAGTACTTC. As protein: CASSGRDSPAYEQYF.

This chain links TRBV20-1 with TRBJ1-1; the match to TRBD1 covers 9 bases. Trimming removed 7 bases from V and 10 bases from J; junction bases left unmatched: 13. Germline V gene sequence: CDR1 DFQATT, CDR2 SNEGSKA (reference sequence). CDR3 length: 13 amino acids. DNA for the CDR3: TGCAGTGAAGAAGGTGTCACAGGGGGCTCAGCTTTCTTT. Translation: CSEEGVTGGSAFF.

J is TRBJ2-7 and V is TRBV20-1; D is unclear. Trimming stripped 3 bases from V and 2 bases from J, with 20 bases between. Germline V CDR1 and CDR2: DFQATT, SNEGSKA (reference sequence). The CDR3 is 16 amino acids. The CDR3 sequence is CSASPNDRSSAYEQYF. The CDR3 DNA sequence: TGCAGTGCTAGCCCCAATGACCGGTCTTCGGCCTACGAGCAGTACTTC.

This clonotype has at least ten counts. V and J are TRBV13 and TRBJ1-2; 9 positions agree with TRBD1. Germline V lookup: CDR1 PRHDT, CDR2 FYEKMQ (reference sequence). The CDR3 sequence is 15 residues long. With 5 bases clipped from V and 3 bases from J, the junction kept 7 bases outside the gene matches. CDR3 sequence reads: CASSARQGVDYGYTF. The CDR3, as DNA: TGTGCCAGCAGCGCAAGACAGGGGGTGGACTATGGCTACACCTTC.